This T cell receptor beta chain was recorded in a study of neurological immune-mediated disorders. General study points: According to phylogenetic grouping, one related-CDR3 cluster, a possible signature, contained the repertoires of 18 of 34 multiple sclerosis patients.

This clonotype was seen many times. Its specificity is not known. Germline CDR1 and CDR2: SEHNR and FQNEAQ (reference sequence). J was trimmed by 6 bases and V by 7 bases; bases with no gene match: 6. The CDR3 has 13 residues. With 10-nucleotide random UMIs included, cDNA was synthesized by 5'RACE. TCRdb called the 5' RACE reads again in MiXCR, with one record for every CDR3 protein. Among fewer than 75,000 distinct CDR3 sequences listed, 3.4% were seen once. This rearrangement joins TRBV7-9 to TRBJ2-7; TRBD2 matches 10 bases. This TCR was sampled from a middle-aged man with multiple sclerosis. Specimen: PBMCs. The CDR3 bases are TGTGCCAGCACCGAAGCGGGGGGGCGCGAGCAGTACTTC. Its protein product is CASTEAGGREQYF.